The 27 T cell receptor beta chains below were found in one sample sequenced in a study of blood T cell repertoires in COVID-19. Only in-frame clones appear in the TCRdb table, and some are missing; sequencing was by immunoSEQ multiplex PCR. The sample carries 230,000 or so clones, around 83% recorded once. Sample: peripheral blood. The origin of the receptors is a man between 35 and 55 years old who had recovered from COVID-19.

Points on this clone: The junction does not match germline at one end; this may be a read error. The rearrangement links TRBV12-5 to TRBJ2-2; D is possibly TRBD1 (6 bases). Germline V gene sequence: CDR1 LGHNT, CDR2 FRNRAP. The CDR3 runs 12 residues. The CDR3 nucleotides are TGTGCTAGTGCCTCCGGGGTAGGGGGGCTGTTTTTT. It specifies CASASGVGGLFF. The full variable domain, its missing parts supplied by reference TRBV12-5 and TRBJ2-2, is DARVTQTPRHKVTEMGQEVTMRCQPILGHNTVFWYRQTMMQGLELLAYFRNRAPLDDSGMPKDRFSAEMPDATLATLKIQPSEPRDSAVYFCASASGVGGLFFGEGSRLTVL.

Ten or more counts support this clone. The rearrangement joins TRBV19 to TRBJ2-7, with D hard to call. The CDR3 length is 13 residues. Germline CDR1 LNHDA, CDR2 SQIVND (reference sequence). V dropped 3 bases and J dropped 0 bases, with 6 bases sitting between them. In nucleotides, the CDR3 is TGTGCCAGTAGTATGGGCAGCTCCTACGAGCAGTACTTC. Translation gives CASSMGSSYEQYF.

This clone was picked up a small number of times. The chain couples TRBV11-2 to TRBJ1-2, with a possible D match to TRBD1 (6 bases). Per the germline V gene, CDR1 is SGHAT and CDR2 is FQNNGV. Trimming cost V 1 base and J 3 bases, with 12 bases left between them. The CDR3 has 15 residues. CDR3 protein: CASSLVSGQHYGYTF. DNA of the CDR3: TGTGCCAGCAGCTTAGTATCCGGACAGCACTATGGCTACACCTTC.

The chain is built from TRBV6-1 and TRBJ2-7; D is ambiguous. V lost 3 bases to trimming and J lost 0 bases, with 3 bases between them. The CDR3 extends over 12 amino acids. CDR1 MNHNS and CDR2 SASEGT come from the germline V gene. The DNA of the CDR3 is TGTGCCAGCAGTGAGAGCTCCTACGAGCAGTACTTC. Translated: CASSESSYEQYF.

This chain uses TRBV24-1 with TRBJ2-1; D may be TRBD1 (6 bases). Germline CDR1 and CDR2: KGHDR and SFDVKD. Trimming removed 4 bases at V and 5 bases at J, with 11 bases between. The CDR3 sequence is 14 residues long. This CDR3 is CATSDAGTNNEQFF. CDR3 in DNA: TGTGCCACCAGTGACGCCGGGACAAACAATGAGCAGTTCTTC.

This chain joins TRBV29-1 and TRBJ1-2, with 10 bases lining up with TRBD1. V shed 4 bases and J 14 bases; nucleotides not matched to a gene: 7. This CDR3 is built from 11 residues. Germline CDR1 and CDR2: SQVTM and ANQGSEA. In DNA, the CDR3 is TGCAGCGTTGGGGACAGGGGCGGTTGGACCTTC. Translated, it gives CSVGDRGGWTF.

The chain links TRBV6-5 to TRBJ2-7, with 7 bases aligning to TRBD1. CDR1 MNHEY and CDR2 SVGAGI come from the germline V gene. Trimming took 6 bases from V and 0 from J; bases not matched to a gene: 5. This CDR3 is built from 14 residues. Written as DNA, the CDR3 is TGTGCCAGCAGCCGGGACAGAACCTCCTACGAGCAGTACTTC. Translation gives CASSRDRTSYEQYF.

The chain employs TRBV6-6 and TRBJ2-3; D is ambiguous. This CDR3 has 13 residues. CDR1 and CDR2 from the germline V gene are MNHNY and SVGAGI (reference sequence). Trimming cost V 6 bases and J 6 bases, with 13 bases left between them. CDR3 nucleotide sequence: TGTGCCAGCAGCCCCCACACACCCGATACGCAGTATTTT. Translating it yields CASSPHTPDTQYF.

As DNA, the CDR3 is TGTGCCAGCAGCCATTCGGCAGGGACTGAAGCTTTCTTT. Protein: CASSHSAGTEAFF. The chain joins TRBV7-9 to TRBJ1-1, with D possibly matching TRBD1 (5 bases). V lost 5 bases to trimming and J lost 5 bases, with 12 bases between them. CDR3 length equals 13 residues. The germline V gene encodes CDR1 SEHNR and CDR2 FQNEAQ (reference sequence).

This CDR3 is CASSRPDRGLNEQFF. CDR3 sequence (DNA): TGCGCCAGCAGCCGGCCGGACAGGGGCTTGAATGAGCAGTTCTTC. The J gene is TRBJ2-1, the V gene TRBV5-1, with 9 bases aligning to TRBD1. The CDR3 has 15 amino acids. J was trimmed by 7 bases and V by 4 bases; bases with no gene match: 9. CDR1 is SGHRS, CDR2 YFSETQ, per germline.

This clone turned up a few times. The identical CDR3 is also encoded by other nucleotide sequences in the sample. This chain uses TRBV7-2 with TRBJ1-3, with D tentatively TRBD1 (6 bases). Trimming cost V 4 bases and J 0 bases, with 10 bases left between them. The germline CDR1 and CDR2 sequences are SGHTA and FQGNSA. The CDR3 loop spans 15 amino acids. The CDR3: CASSSRGGSGNTIYF. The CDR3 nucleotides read TGTGCCAGCAGCTCGAGGGGGGGCTCTGGAAACACCATATATTTT.

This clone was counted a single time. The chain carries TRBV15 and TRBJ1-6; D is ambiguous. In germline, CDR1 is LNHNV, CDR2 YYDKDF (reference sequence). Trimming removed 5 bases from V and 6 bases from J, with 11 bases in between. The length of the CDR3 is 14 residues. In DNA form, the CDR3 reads TGTGCCACCAGCGGTACGGTAGTTAATTCACCCCTCCACTTT. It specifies CATSGTVVNSPLHF.

CDR3 sequence (DNA): TGTGCCATCAGCGTGGGACAGGGGGTTGGTAACACTGAAGCTTTCTTT. Its translation: CAISVGQGVGNTEAFF. This rearrangement joins TRBV10-3 to TRBJ1-1; 11 bases line up with TRBD1. CDR1 is ENHRY and CDR2 is SYGVKD in the germline V gene. The junction had 8 bases not matched to a gene; V was cut back by 6 bases and J by 2 bases. CDR3 length equals 16 residues.

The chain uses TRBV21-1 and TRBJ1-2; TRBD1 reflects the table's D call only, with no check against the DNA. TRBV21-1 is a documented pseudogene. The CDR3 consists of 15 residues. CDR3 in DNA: TGTGCCAGCAGCAGGCGGACAGGGGAGAGCTATGGCTACACCTTC. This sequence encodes CASSRRTGESYGYTF.

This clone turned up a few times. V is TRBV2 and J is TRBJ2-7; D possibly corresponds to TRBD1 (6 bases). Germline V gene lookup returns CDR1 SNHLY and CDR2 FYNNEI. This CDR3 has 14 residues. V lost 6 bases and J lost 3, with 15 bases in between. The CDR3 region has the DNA TGTGCCAGCAGCGAACTCGGACAGCTCTACGAGCAGTACTTC. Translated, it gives CASSELGQLYEQYF. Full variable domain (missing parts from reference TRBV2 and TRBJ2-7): EPEVTQTPSHQVTQMGQEVILRCVPISNHLYFYWYRQILGQKVEFLVSFYNNEISEKSEIFDDQFSVERPDGSNFTLKIRSTKLEDSAMYFCASSELGQLYEQYFGPGTRLTVT.

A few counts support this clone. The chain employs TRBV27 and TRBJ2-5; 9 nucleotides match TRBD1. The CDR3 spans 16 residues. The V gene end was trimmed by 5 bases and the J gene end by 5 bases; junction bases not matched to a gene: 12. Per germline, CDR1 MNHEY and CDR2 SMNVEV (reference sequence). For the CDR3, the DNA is TGTGCCAGCAGTCCTTCCCCCGGGACAGGGTTGGAGACCCAGTACTTC. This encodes CASSPSPGTGLETQYF.

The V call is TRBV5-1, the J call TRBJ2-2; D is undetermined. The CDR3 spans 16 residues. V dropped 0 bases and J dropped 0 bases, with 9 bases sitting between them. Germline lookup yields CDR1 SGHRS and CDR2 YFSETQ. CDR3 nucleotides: TGCGCCAGCAGCTTGGCCCAGCAGGCGAACACCGGGGAGCTGTTTTTT. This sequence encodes CASSLAQQANTGELFF.

CDR3 sequence reads: CASSQGSSGLETQYF. CDR3 sequence (DNA): TGCGCCAGCAGCCAAGGATCGAGCGGGTTGGAGACCCAGTACTTC. This chain links TRBV4-3 with TRBJ2-5; tentative D call: TRBD2 (6 bases). The CDR3 is 15 residues long. CDR1 and CDR2 from the germline V gene are LGHNA and YSLEER. Trimming shortened V by 1 base and J by 5 bases, and 14 bases separated the two germline ends.

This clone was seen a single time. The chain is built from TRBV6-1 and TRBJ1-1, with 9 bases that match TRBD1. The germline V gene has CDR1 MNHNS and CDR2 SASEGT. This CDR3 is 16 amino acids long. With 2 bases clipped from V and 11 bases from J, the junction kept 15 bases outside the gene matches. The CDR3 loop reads CASSETGGADFGGAFF. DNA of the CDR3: TGTGCCAGCAGTGAAACAGGGGGCGCGGATTTTGGCGGGGCTTTCTTT.

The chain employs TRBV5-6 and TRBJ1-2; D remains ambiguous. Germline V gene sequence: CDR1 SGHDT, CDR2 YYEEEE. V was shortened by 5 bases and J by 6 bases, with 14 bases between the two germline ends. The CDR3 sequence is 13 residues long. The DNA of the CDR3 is TGTGCCAGCAGAGCCAACTACGAGGATGGCTACACCTTC. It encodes CASRANYEDGYTF.

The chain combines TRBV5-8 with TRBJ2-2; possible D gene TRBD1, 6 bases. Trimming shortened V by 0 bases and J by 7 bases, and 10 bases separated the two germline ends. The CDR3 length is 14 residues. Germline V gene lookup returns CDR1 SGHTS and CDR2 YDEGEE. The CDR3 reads CASSLDRADGELFF. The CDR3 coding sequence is TGTGCCAGCAGCTTGGACAGGGCGGACGGGGAGCTGTTTTTT.

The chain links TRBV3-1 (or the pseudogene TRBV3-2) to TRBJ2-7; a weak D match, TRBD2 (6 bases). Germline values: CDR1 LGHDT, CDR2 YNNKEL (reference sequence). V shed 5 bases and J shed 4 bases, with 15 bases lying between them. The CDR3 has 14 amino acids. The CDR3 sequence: CASSSERRGYEQYF. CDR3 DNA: TGTGCCAGCAGCTCAGAACGGAGGGGTTACGAGCAGTACTTC.

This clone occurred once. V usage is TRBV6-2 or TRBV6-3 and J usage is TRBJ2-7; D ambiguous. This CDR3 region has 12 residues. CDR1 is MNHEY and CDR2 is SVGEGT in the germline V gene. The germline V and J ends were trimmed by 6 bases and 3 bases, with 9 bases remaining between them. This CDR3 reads CASSRANYEQYF. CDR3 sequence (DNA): TGTGCCAGCAGCCGAGCTAACTACGAGCAGTACTTC.

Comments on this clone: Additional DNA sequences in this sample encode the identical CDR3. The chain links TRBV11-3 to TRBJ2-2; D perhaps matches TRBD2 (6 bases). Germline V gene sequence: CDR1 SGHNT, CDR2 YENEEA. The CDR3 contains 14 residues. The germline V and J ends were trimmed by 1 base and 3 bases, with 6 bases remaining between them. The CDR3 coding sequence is TGTGCCAGCAGCTTAGGCGGGGACACCGGGGAGCTGTTTTTT. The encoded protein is CASSLGGDTGELFF. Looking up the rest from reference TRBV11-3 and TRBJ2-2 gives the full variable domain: EAGVVQSPRYKIIEKKQPVAFWCNPISGHNTLYWYLQNLGQGPELLIRYENEEAVDDSQLPKDRFSAERLKGVDSTLKIQPAELGDSAVYLCASSLGGDTGELFFGEGSRLTVL.

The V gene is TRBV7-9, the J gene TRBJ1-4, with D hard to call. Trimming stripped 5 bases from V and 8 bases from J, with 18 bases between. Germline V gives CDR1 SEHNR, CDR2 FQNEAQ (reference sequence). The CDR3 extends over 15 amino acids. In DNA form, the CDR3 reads TGTGCCAGCAGCCCGACTCCGGCGATCCTGGAAAAACTGTTTTTT. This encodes CASSPTPAILEKLFF.

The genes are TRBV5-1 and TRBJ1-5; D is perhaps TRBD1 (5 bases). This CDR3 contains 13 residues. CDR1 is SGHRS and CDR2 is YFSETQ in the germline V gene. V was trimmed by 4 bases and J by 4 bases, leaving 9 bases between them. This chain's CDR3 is CASSPGGNQPQHF. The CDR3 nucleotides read TGCGCCAGCAGCCCGGGGGGGAATCAGCCCCAGCATTTT.

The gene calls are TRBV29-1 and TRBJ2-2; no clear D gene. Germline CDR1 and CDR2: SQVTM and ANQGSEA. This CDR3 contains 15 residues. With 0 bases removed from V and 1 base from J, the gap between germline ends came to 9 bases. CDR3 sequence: CSVEEAKVNTGELFF. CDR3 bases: TGCAGCGTTGAAGAGGCAAAAGTGAACACCGGGGAGCTGTTTTTT.